The source of this TCR beta chain is a study of T cell responses to AZD1222 COVID-19 vaccine. The study, taken as a whole, reports: Baseline seropositivity characterized only six AZD1222 recipients. Compared with day 0, the breadth and depth of the Spike-specific TCR repertoire rose significantly after two doses of AZD1222. No day 14 peak samples; only post-peak repertoires were characterized.

The CDR3 length is 13 residues. Trimming pared 11 bases from V and 0 bases from J, leaving 11 bases between. Germline V CDR1 and CDR2: LNHDA, SQIVND (reference sequence). Concerning this clone itself: Its antigen remains unidentified.

Sequencing used immunoSEQ multiplex PCR; TCRdb keeps in-frame clones, though not all of them. The sample lists 45,000 or so clones; 90% were seen once. The chain joins TRBV19 to TRBJ1-5; D remains ambiguous. The receptor's source is an adult who received the AZD1222 COVID-19 vaccine. The sequences come from peripheral blood, collected 28 days after the second AZD1222 dose. CDR3 region: CACSSYSNQPQHF. In DNA form, the CDR3 reads TGTGCCTGCTCCAGTTATAGCAATCAGCCCCAGCATTTT. The whole variable domain, filled in from reference TRBV19 and TRBJ1-5, reads DGGITQSPKYLFRKEGQNVTLSCEQNLNHDAMYWYRQDPGQGLRLIYYSQIVNDFQKGDIAEGYSVSREKKESFPLTVTSAQKNPTAFYLCACSSYSNQPQHFGDGTRLSIL.